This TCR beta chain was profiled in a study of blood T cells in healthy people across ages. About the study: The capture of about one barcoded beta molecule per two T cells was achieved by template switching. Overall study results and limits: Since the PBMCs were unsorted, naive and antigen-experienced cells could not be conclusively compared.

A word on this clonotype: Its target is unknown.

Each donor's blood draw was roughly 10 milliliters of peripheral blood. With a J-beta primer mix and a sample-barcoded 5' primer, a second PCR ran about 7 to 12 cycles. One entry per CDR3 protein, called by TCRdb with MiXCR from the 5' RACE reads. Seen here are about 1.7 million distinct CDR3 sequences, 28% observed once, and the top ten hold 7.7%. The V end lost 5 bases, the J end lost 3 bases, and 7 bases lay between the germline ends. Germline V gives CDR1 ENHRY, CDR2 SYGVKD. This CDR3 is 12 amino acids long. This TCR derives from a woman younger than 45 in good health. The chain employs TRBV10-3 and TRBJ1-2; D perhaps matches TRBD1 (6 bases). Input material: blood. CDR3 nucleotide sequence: TGTGCCATCAGTAGGACAGACTATGGCTACACCTTC. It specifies CAISRTDYGYTF.